These T cell receptor beta chains were read from a single sample in a study of blood T cell repertoires in COVID-19. Sequencing used immunoSEQ multiplex PCR; TCRdb keeps in-frame clones, though not all of them. The sample records 650,000 to 800,000 clones, around 89% being singletons. Material for sequencing was peripheral blood. The receptor set was obtained from a woman between 18 and 30 years old with acute or convalescent COVID-19. CDR3s include the opening cysteine and the closing phenylalanine or tryptophan. D genes are given only for firm matches. Only part of the rows carry a size: once, few, many, or a class if the clone is expanded.

v_call	d_call	j_call	clone_size	cdr3_nt	cdr3_aa
TRBV7-9	.	TRBJ1-2	.	TGTGCCAGCACCCTAGGGAGCTCCCCCGAGGGCTACACCTTC	CASTLGSSPEGYTF
TRBV4-1	.	TRBJ2-7	.	TGCGCCAGCAGCCAAGATTTAGCGGAATCCTACGAGCAGTACTTC	CASSQDLAESYEQYF
TRBV21-1	.	TRBJ1-5	.	TGTGCCAGCAGCAAAATTAGCCGGTTGAATCAGCCCCAGCATTTT	CASSKISRLNQPQHF
TRBV24-1	.	TRBJ2-2	.	TGTGCCACCAGTGATTTGCAACCAGGGTCGGCCGGGGAGCTGTTTTTT	CATSDLQPGSAGELFF
TRBV30	.	TRBJ1-1	.	TGTGCCTGGAGTGTAGCCGAACCATTGGCTTTCTTT	CAWSVAEPLAFF
TRBV6-5	.	TRBJ1-1	few	TGTGCCAGCAGACCCGACATCGGGAACACTGAAGCTTTCTTT	CASRPDIGNTEAFF
TRBV4-3	.	TRBJ2-2	.	TGCGCCAGCAGCCCTCACCATCAGGGTCTCACCGGGGAGCTGTTTTTT	CASSPHHQGLTGELFF
TRBV9	.	TRBJ1-1	.	TGTGCCAGCAGCCGGACAGCAACTGAAGCTTTCTTT	CASSRTATEAFF
TRBV2	TRBD1	TRBJ2-2	.	TGTGCCAGCAACGGGGTAGGACGGGGACAGGTTAACACCGGGGAGCTGTTTTTT	CASNGVGRGQVNTGELFF
TRBV27	.	TRBJ1-5	.	TGTGCCAGCAGTTTATCAGGGACTACTGATCGGAACCAGCCCCAGCATTTT	CASSLSGTTDRNQPQHF
TRBV24-1	.	TRBJ1-2	.	TGTGCCACCAGTGATTCACTGGTTGGGGGCGACTATGGCTACACCTTC	CATSDSLVGGDYGYTF
TRBV10-3	.	TRBJ1-2	.	TGTGCCATCAGTGAGGACAGGCTCCATAACTATGGCTACACCTTC	CAISEDRLHNYGYTF
TRBV29-1	TRBD2	TRBJ2-1	once	TGCAGCGTTGAACCATTAGCGGGGGGGTACAATGAGCAGTTCTTC	CSVEPLAGGYNEQFF
TRBV5-1	.	TRBJ2-2	once	TGCGCCAGCTTCGTGGGGGCCCCGAACACCGGGGAGCTGTTTTTT	CASFVGAPNTGELFF
TRBV10-3	.	TRBJ1-5	few	TGTGCCATCGCTGGACAGACCAATCAGCCCCAGCATTTT	CAIAGQTNQPQHF
TRBV11-2	TRBD2	TRBJ2-2	.	TGTGCCAGCAGCTTACGGGCGATTAGCGGGGGGGCGTACACCGGGGAGCTGTTTTTT	CASSLRAISGGAYTGELFF
TRBV10-3	.	TRBJ2-2	.	TGTGCCATCACCCCTAGCGCAGCGAACACCGGGGAGCTGTTTTTT	CAITPSAANTGELFF
TRBV7-3	TRBD1	TRBJ1-2	.	TGTGCCAGCAGCGCGGACGGGACAGGGGATGGCTACACCTTC	CASSADGTGDGYTF
TRBV6-1	.	TRBJ1-1	.	TGTGCCAGCAGTGAACTGTCAGTATTTGAAGCTTTCTTT	CASSELSVFEAFF
TRBV5-4	.	TRBJ1-3	.	TGTGCCAGCAGCCCCCCGGGTTCTGGAAACACCATATATTTT	CASSPPGSGNTIYF
TRBV5-6	TRBD1	TRBJ1-6	.	TGTGCCAGCAGCCTCGGGACAGCAACAAGCTATAATTCACCCCTCCACTTT	CASSLGTATSYNSPLHF
TRBV2	TRBD1	TRBJ2-7	.	TGTGCCAGCAGTCGGGGAGAGACAGGGGTAGGGTACGAGCAGTACTTC	CASSRGETGVGYEQYF
TRBV2	TRBD1	TRBJ2-5	.	TGTGCCAGCATGGGCCCCGGGACAGGGCCCCAAGAGACCCAGTACTTC	CASMGPGTGPQETQYF
TRBV14	.	TRBJ1-1	.	TGTGCCAGCAGCCGACAGGTTATGAACACTGAAGCTTTCTTT	CASSRQVMNTEAFF
TRBV7-9	.	TRBJ2-7	few	TGTGCCAGCAGCTTAGGGGCGCCAGGGGACTACGAGCAGTACTTC	CASSLGAPGDYEQYF
TRBV28	TRBD1	TRBJ1-3	.	TGTGCCAGCAGTCCCCGGGACAGACTCTCTGGAAACACCATATATTTT	CASSPRDRLSGNTIYF
TRBV7-9	TRBD1	TRBJ2-1	.	TGTGCCAGCACCAACAGGGGCACCTACAATGAGCAGTTCTTC	CASTNRGTYNEQFF
TRBV27	TRBD2	TRBJ2-1	.	TGTGCCAGCAGTTTATTGGCCGGGGGGGCCTACAATGAGCAGTTCTTC	CASSLLAGGAYNEQFF
TRBV20-1	.	TRBJ1-2	.	TGCAGTGCTAGTGTCAGGTCATCTGGCTACACCTTC	CSASVRSSGYTF
TRBV6-2/TRBV6-3	.	TRBJ1-1	.	TGTGCCAGCAGTTACCCACAGAACACTGAAGCTTTCTTT	CASSYPQNTEAFF
TRBV27	TRBD1	TRBJ1-6	.	TGTGCCAGCAGGGGGACAGGGACTTCACCCCTCCACTTT	CASRGTGTSPLHF
TRBV5-1	TRBD2	TRBJ2-3	.	TGCGCCAGCAGCTTGGCCAGCGGGGGATCCACAGATACGCAGTATTTT	CASSLASGGSTDTQYF
TRBV10-3	TRBD1	TRBJ2-7	.	TGTGCCATCAGAGCCAAACAACAGGGGGCCTACGAGCAGTACTTC	CAIRAKQQGAYEQYF